These T cell receptor beta chains were read from a single sample in a study of beta chain features in type 1 diabetes. Sequenced by immunoSEQ multiplex PCR; TCRdb stores in-frame clones only, minus some. This repertoire shows more than 300,000 clones, around an eighth found once; its top ten account for around 0.015%. The sequenced sample consisted of naive CD4+ T cells from blood. The receptors shown here come from a man younger than 35 in good health. Each CDR3 is given with its conserved first and last residue. The D gene is left open where the match is weak. Expanded clones are given a class, and other clones once, few, many or no size at all.

abundance | j_gene | d_gene | v_gene | CDR3aa | CDR3nt
NA | TRBJ1-5 | TRBD1 | TRBV2 | CASSTDRGHQPQHF | TGTGCCAGCAGTACGGACAGGGGGCATCAGCCCCAGCATTTT
NA | TRBJ1-4 | TRBD1 | TRBV9 | CASSVVTPKGANEKLFF | TGTGCCAGCAGCGTAGTGACCCCAAAGGGGGCAAATGAAAAACTGTTTTTT
NA | TRBJ2-7 | TRBD2 | TRBV7-2 | CASSFLAGGPYEQYF | TGTGCCAGCAGCTTTCTAGCGGGGGGTCCCTACGAGCAGTACTTC
NA | TRBJ1-1 | NA | TRBV29-1 | CSARSGGAATEAFF | TGCAGCGCCCGAAGCGGGGGGGCGGCCACTGAAGCTTTCTTT
NA | TRBJ2-2 | NA | TRBV19 | CASSIGQATGELFF | TGTGCCAGTAGTATAGGGCAGGCCACCGGGGAGCTGTTTTTT
NA | TRBJ2-5 | TRBD1 | TRBV7-9 | CASSRGGSETQYF | TGTGCCAGCAGCCGAGGGGGCTCAGAGACCCAGTACTTC
few | TRBJ1-1 | NA | TRBV6-5 | CASGHPGEGTEAFF | TGTGCCAGCGGTCACCCAGGGGAAGGCACTGAAGCTTTCTTT
NA | TRBJ1-5 | NA | TRBV7-2 | CASSLVRQQPQHF | TGTGCCAGCAGCTTAGTTAGACAACAGCCCCAGCATTTT
NA | TRBJ2-5 | NA | TRBV7-7 | CASSPGKETQYF | TGTGCTAGCAGCCCGGGAAAAGAGACCCAGTACTTC
few | TRBJ2-4 | TRBD1 | TRBV18 | CASSPPGQGGNIQYF | TGTGCCAGCTCACCACCCGGACAGGGGGGAAACATTCAGTACTTC
few | TRBJ1-2 | TRBD1 | TRBV15 | CATSRDRDRGGYTF | TGTGCCACCAGCAGAGATCGGGACAGGGGCGGCTACACCTTC
NA | TRBJ1-2 | NA | TRBV30 | CAWSPGSPSYGYTF | TGTGCCTGGAGTCCCGGGTCCCCTAGCTATGGCTACACCTTC
NA | TRBJ2-1 | NA | TRBV5-4 | CASRNQGNEQFF | TGTGCCAGCAGAAATCAGGGGAATGAGCAGTTCTTC
NA | TRBJ1-6 | NA | TRBV7-8 | CASYIKEGSPLHF | TGTGCCAGCTACATTAAAGAGGGATCACCCCTCCACTTT
few | TRBJ1-1 | TRBD1 | TRBV5-4 | CASSSGTGRNTEAFF | TGTGCCAGCAGCTCGGGGACAGGGAGGAACACTGAAGCTTTCTTT
few | TRBJ2-5 | NA | TRBV10-3 | CAISGRTEQETQYF | TGTGCCATCAGTGGCCGGACAGAGCAAGAGACCCAGTACTTC
NA | TRBJ2-5 | TRBD1 | TRBV28 | CASSLSLGGAETQYF | TGTGCCAGCAGTTTGAGCTTAGGGGGCGCGGAGACCCAGTACTTC
few | TRBJ2-1 | TRBD1 | TRBV28 | CASSIGTGVANEQFF | TGTGCCAGCAGCATCGGGACAGGGGTTGCCAATGAGCAGTTCTTC
few | TRBJ2-7 | TRBD2 | TRBV7-9 | CASSLGSIGLAGEQYF | TGTGCCAGCAGCTTAGGATCGATTGGACTAGCGGGGGAGCAGTACTTC
NA | TRBJ2-5 | NA | TRBV30 | CAWSGQIETQYF | TGTGCCTGGAGTGGCCAGATAGAGACCCAGTACTTC
once | TRBJ2-3 | TRBD1 | TRBV4-3 | CASSKGQKYTDTQYF | TGCGCCAGCAGCAAGGGACAGAAGTACACAGATACGCAGTATTTT
NA | TRBJ1-5 | NA | TRBV30 | CAWSVLGPQPQHF | TGTGCCTGGAGTGTACTGGGGCCTCAGCCCCAGCATTTT
NA | TRBJ1-2 | NA | TRBV6-5 | CASSATHDYGYTF | TGTGCCAGCTCCGCCACACATGACTATGGCTACACCTTC
NA | TRBJ1-1 | NA | TRBV9 | CASSVAGGSKAFF | TGTGCCAGCAGCGTAGCGGGAGGGTCTAAAGCTTTCTTT
NA | TRBJ2-3 | NA | TRBV9 | CASNQGRDTQYF | TGTGCCAGCAACCAAGGGAGGGATACGCAGTATTTT
NA | TRBJ1-2 | NA | TRBV20-1 | CSATNRYGYTF | TGCAGTGCTACTAACCGCTATGGCTACACCTTC
NA | TRBJ2-5 | NA | TRBV6-1 | CASSVRGETQYF | TGTGCCAGCAGTGTTCGAGGGGAGACCCAGTACTTC